Listed here are 24 T cell receptor beta chains from one sample, sequenced in a study of metastatic and nonmetastatic thyroid tumors. Through MiXCR, TCRdb re-clonotyped the PCR reads. The table lists approximately 17,000 clones, about 29% of them singletons. All patients were treatment-naive before thyroid surgery. Input material: tumor tissue. These receptors all come from a female donor with papillary thyroid cancer or a benign thyroid nodule (not recorded which). Some clones in this sample may be carry-over from other donors' samples.

This clone occurred many times. The CDR3 reads CAMGARNEQFF. For the CDR3, the DNA is TGTGCCATGGGGGCCCGAAATGAGCAGTTCTTC. The chain employs TRBV10-3 and TRBJ2-1; D is possibly TRBD1 (6 bases). The germline gives CDR1 ENHRY, CDR2 SYGVKD. The CDR3 runs to 11 residues. V was shortened by 9 bases and J by 7 bases, with 10 bases between the two germline ends.

On this clone: The same CDR3 is also encoded by other DNA sequences in this sample. The chain combines TRBV7-2 with TRBJ2-1, with D maybe TRBD2 (6 bases). The CDR3 has 14 amino acids. The germline V and J ends were trimmed by 3 bases and 5 bases, with 11 bases remaining between them. CDR1 is SGHTA and CDR2 is FQGNSA in the germline V gene. The CDR3 sequence: CASSLAGSNNEQFF. The CDR3, as DNA: TGTGCCAGCAGCTTGGCGGGGTCTAACAATGAGCAGTTCTTC.

This chain connects TRBV7-8 to TRBJ1-2; TRBD1 might be the D (5 bases). The CDR3 is 15 amino acids. The germline V and J ends were trimmed by 0 bases and 7 bases, with 15 bases remaining between them. Germline lookup yields CDR1 SGHVS and CDR2 FQNEAQ. CDR3 DNA sequence: TGTGCCAGCAGCTTAGCGCCTCAGGGAGACGCTGGCTACACCTTC. This sequence encodes CASSLAPQGDAGYTF.

This clone appeared a few times. CDR3 DNA sequence: TGTGCCAGCAGCTCAAGTAGCCGGTACGATGAGCAGTTCTTC. Protein: CASSSSSRYDEQFF. The chain links TRBV7-9 to TRBJ2-1; D unclear. Germline loops: CDR1 SEHNR, CDR2 FQNEAQ (reference sequence). Trimming pared 4 bases from V and 8 bases from J, leaving 15 bases between. The CDR3 consists of 14 residues.

The J gene is TRBJ2-3, the V gene TRBV5-1; D is perhaps TRBD1 (7 bases). The CDR3 consists of 15 residues. V lost 6 bases and J lost 2, with 16 bases in between. Germline V CDR1 and CDR2: SGHRS, YFSETQ. The CDR3 DNA is TGCGCCAGCATGCGGGGACAGCCCGACACAGATACGCAGTATTTT. Translating it yields CASMRGQPDTDTQYF.

By sample share, this clone is medium-sized. V and J are TRBV3-1 and TRBJ2-3; 7 nucleotides line up with TRBD2. V lost 3 bases, J lost 1 base, and 13 bases stayed unmatched. This CDR3 has 18 residues. The germline gives CDR1 LGHDT, CDR2 YNNKEL (reference sequence). CDR3 loop: CASSQGLLTYRGTDTQYF. The CDR3 nucleotides are TGTGCCAGCAGCCAGGGACTACTTACTTATCGGGGCACAGATACGCAGTATTTT.

This chain joins TRBV6-5 and TRBJ1-1; 8 bases line up with TRBD1. Germline V lookup: CDR1 MNHEY, CDR2 SVGAGI. The junction had 5 bases not matched to a gene; V was cut back by 4 bases and J by 4 bases. CDR3 size: 14 residues. The CDR3 region has the DNA TGTGCCAGCAGTTTAAAGGACAGGGTCACTGAAGCTTTCTTT. Its protein is CASSLKDRVTEAFF.

This clone was seen only a few times. This sequence joins TRBV11-2 and TRBJ2-7; TRBD2 matches at 10 bases. This CDR3 has 18 amino acids. Per germline, CDR1 SGHAT and CDR2 FQNNGV. Losses at the gene ends were 5 bases for V and 5 bases for J; bases not matched to a gene: 18. The CDR3 reads CASSPLRSSAGTSDEQYF. CDR3 bases: TGTGCCAGCAGCCCACTAAGGTCATCGGCCGGGACTAGCGACGAGCAGTACTTC.

This clone has more than one count but fewer than ten. The rearrangement links TRBV6-1 to TRBJ1-5; D unclear. Germline V gene data show CDR1 as MNHNS and CDR2 as SASEGT. The V gene lost 4 bases and the J gene lost 6 bases, with 10 bases spanning the gap. This CDR3 spans 13 amino acids. The DNA of the CDR3 is TGTGCCAGCAGTGTTGACCGCGGTCAGCCCCAGCATTTT. The encoded protein is CASSVDRGQPQHF.

This clone appeared many times. J is TRBJ1-1 and V is TRBV7-9, with D unresolved. Germline V lookup: CDR1 SEHNR, CDR2 FQNEAQ (reference sequence). Trimming stripped 4 bases from V and 10 bases from J, with 10 bases between. This CDR3 comprises 11 residues. As DNA, the CDR3 is TGTGCCAGCAGCTCCTCCCTGGGAGCTTTCTTT. Encoded protein: CASSSSLGAFF. The whole variable domain, filled in from reference TRBV7-9 and TRBJ1-1, reads DTGVSQNPRHKITKRGQNVTFRCDPISEHNRLYWYRQTLGQGPEFLTYFQNEAQLEKSRLLSDRFSAERPKGSFSTLEIQRTEQGDSAMYLCASSSSLGAFFGQGTRLTVV.

V usage is TRBV12-3 or TRBV12-4 and J usage is TRBJ1-2; TRBD1 matches at 7 bases. The J segment lost 7 bases and the V segment lost 3 bases, leaving 11 bases of the junction unmatched. This CDR3 has 15 residues. CDR3 sequence: CASSLGTVAFGGYTF. The CDR3 DNA sequence: TGTGCCAGCAGTTTGGGGACAGTAGCCTTCGGTGGCTACACCTTC.

The rearrangement uses TRBV7-9 and TRBJ2-1; D is ambiguous. Germline CDR1 and CDR2: SEHNR and FQNEAQ (reference sequence). Trimming took off 1 base at V and 10 bases at J, with 5 bases between the two ends. The CDR3 loop spans 11 amino acids. CDR3 nucleotides: TGTGCCAGCAGCTTAGATTGGGAGCAGTTCTTC. Encoded protein: CASSLDWEQFF.

This clone was recorded a few times. The chain links TRBV5-1 to TRBJ2-7, with D possibly called TRBD1 or TRBD2 (5 bases each). The V and J ends lost 1 base and 3 bases respectively, with 11 bases between them. Germline values: CDR1 SGHRS, CDR2 YFSETQ. The length of the CDR3 is 14 residues. The CDR3 here is CASSLNGANYEQYF. The CDR3 DNA is TGCGCCAGCAGCTTGAACGGGGCGAACTACGAGCAGTACTTC.

This clone has just a few counts. The CDR3 DNA sequence: TGTGCCAGCAGCATTGGACCGAGCTCCTACAATGAGCAGTTCTTC. Translation: CASSIGPSSYNEQFF. The chain is built from TRBV11-2 and TRBJ2-1; D is undetermined. Germline V lookup: CDR1 SGHAT, CDR2 FQNNGV. The CDR3 runs 15 residues. V lost 5 bases and J 0 bases, leaving 11 bases between the germline ends.

In this sample, this clone turned up many times. Germline and junction disagree at one end, which may indicate a read error. The same CDR3 arises from other DNA sequences in this sample as well. The chain couples TRBV5-5 to TRBJ2-2, with D possibly being TRBD1 (7 bases). Germline V gene sequence: CDR1 SGHKS, CDR2 YYEKEE (reference sequence). The CDR3 sequence is 12 residues long. CDR3 loop: CASSRVGGQLFF. The CDR3 DNA is TGTGCCAGCAGCAGGGTGGGGGGACAGCTGTTTTTC.

The sample holds many counts of this clone. The chain couples TRBV5-1 to TRBJ1-2; no clear D gene. V was trimmed by 2 bases and J by 7 bases, leaving 12 bases between them. CDR1 is SGHRS and CDR2 is YFSETQ in the germline V gene. The CDR3 has 13 amino acids. CDR3 sequence reads: CASSLKPGSGYTF. The CDR3, as DNA: TGCGCCAGCAGCTTAAAGCCGGGGAGTGGCTACACCTTC.

V and J are TRBV5-4 and TRBJ1-2; a weak D match, TRBD1 (5 bases). V lost 3 bases, J lost 3 bases, and 15 bases lay in between. The CDR3 is 15 residues long. CDR1 and CDR2 (germline): SGHNT, YYREEE (reference sequence). In nucleotides, the CDR3 is TGTGCCAGCAGCTCCTCGATGGGGCGGGACTATGGCTACACCTTC. Residues: CASSSSMGRDYGYTF.

CDR3: CSARRPGLGTEAFF. In DNA, the CDR3 is TGCAGTGCTAGGAGACCTGGGTTGGGCACTGAAGCTTTCTTT. The genes are TRBV20-1 and TRBJ1-1, with D unresolved. CDR3 length: 14 residues. V lost 3 bases and J 4 bases, leaving 15 bases between the germline ends. Germline V gene lookup returns CDR1 DFQATT and CDR2 SNEGSKA (reference sequence).

This clone was detected ten times or more. The junction does not match germline at one end; this may be a read error. The J gene is TRBJ2-2, the V gene TRBV6-6, with 10 bases fitting TRBD2. Germline V lookup: CDR1 MNHNY, CDR2 SVGAGI (reference sequence). The CDR3 consists of 18 residues. For the CDR3, the DNA is TGTGCCAGCAGTTTACCTCGACTAGCGGGCGCGAACACCGGGGAGCTGCTTTTT. The encoded protein is CASSLPRLAGANTGELLF.

This clone showed up just a few times. The gene calls are TRBV6-2 or TRBV6-3 and TRBJ1-2; D call uncertain. Trimming stripped 2 bases from V and 3 bases from J, with 13 bases between. The CDR3 spans 15 residues. Germline assignment: CDR1 MNHEY and CDR2 SVGEGT. The CDR3 DNA is TGTGCCAGCAGTTACGGATTGGGCGGGGACTATGGCTACACCTTC. The encoded protein is CASSYGLGGDYGYTF.

By sample share, this clone is medium-sized. This rearrangement joins TRBV30 to TRBJ1-5; 11 bases fit TRBD1. The V gene's germline CDR1 is GTSNPN and CDR2 SVGIG (reference sequence). Trimming took 5 bases from V and 5 from J; bases not matched to a gene: 5. CDR3 length: 14 amino acids. CDR3 loop: CAWGTGGGDQPQHF. In nucleotides, the CDR3 is TGTGCCTGGGGGACAGGGGGTGGGGATCAGCCCCAGCATTTT.

This clone was seen repeatedly, ten times or more. The chain uses TRBV4-3 and TRBJ2-1; D perhaps matches TRBD2 (5 bases). The CDR3 is 15 residues long. In germline, CDR1 is LGHNA, CDR2 YSLEER. V lost 5 bases, J lost 10 bases, and 21 bases lay in between. The CDR3 DNA is TGCGCCAGCAGCTGGGTTACCAGCGGACCCTCCGAGCAGTTCTTC. Residues: CASSWVTSGPSEQFF.

This clone is labeled as medium-sized. The rearrangement joins TRBV6-2 or TRBV6-3 to TRBJ2-7; TRBD2 agrees at 9 bases. The trim removed 4 bases at V and 6 bases at J, leaving 7 bases unmatched. The CDR3 totals 14 residues. CDR1 and CDR2 (germline): MNHEY, SVGEGT. The CDR3 sequence is CASSSSGMSFEQYF. In DNA form, the CDR3 reads TGTGCCAGCAGTTCTAGCGGGATGTCATTCGAGCAGTACTTC.

The chain uses TRBV7-2 and TRBJ1-4; D possibly corresponds to TRBD1 (5 bases). The ends were cut back, 6 bases at V and 5 bases at J, with 13 bases in the middle. Germline CDR1 reads SGHTA; CDR2 reads FQGNSA. CDR3 length: 14 amino acids. Here the CDR3 reads CASSPGRGNEKLFF. The CDR3 DNA reads TGTGCCAGCAGTCCGGGACGAGGAAATGAAAAACTGTTTTTT.